This is a list of T cell receptor beta chains from one sample in a study of cytomegalovirus exposure and HLA in healthy donors. The assay was immunoSEQ multiplex PCR, and TCRdb's table has in-frame clones only and misses some. The sample has around 100,000 clones, roughly 80% seen once. Material: PBMCs. Receptors originate from a male donor in good health and CMV-seropositive. Both conserved end residues are trimmed from each CDR3.

v_call: TRBV19
cdr3_length: 11
j_call: TRBJ2-1
cdr3_aa: APNGVTDNEQF

v_call: TRBV5-5
cdr3_length: 12
j_call: TRBJ1-1
cdr3_aa: ASSPNPVYTEAF

v_call: TRBV6-5
cdr3_length: 12
j_call: TRBJ2-7
cdr3_aa: ASSYESPFYEQY

v_call: TRBV10-3
cdr3_length: 16
j_call: TRBJ2-4
cdr3_aa: AISDTSGPAGTKNIQY

v_call: TRBV2
cdr3_length: 14
j_call: TRBJ1-5
cdr3_aa: ASSENSPYSNQPQH

v_call: TRBV7-9
cdr3_length: 14
j_call: TRBJ2-1
cdr3_aa: SSSLAVGLASNEQF

v_call: TRBV15
cdr3_length: 13
j_call: TRBJ2-7
cdr3_aa: ATSRDRARAHEQY

v_call: TRBV29-1
cdr3_length: 13
j_call: TRBJ1-2
cdr3_aa: SVEVGGVTGYGYT

v_call: TRBV30
cdr3_length: 9
j_call: TRBJ2-7
cdr3_aa: ALTVPGEQY

v_call: TRBV19
cdr3_length: 12
j_call: TRBJ2-5
cdr3_aa: ASSLAVGQETQY

v_call: TRBV27
cdr3_length: 9
j_call: TRBJ2-4
cdr3_aa: ATTHENIQY

v_call: TRBV19
cdr3_length: 12
j_call: TRBJ2-3
cdr3_aa: ASRPSGLTDTQY

v_call: TRBV7-8
cdr3_length: 12
j_call: TRBJ1-5
cdr3_aa: ASGLDRNNQPQH

v_call: TRBV7-2
cdr3_length: 13
j_call: TRBJ2-4
cdr3_aa: ASSESGTVKNIQY

v_call: TRBV10-2
cdr3_length: 12
j_call: TRBJ1-3
cdr3_aa: ASRTGEAGNTIY

v_call: TRBV30
cdr3_length: 12
j_call: TRBJ2-4
cdr3_aa: AWSRDSNKNSQY

v_call: TRBV28
cdr3_length: 13
j_call: TRBJ2-5
cdr3_aa: ASSFGSGVQETQY

v_call: TRBV25-1
cdr3_length: 12
j_call: TRBJ1-4
cdr3_aa: ASSELDRGEKLF

v_call: TRBV4-1
cdr3_length: 12
j_call: TRBJ2-1
cdr3_aa: ASSQAGGYNEQF

v_call: TRBV5-8
cdr3_length: 8
j_call: TRBJ1-1
cdr3_aa: ASSARAAF

v_call: TRBV6-5
cdr3_length: 11
j_call: TRBJ1-5
cdr3_aa: ASREGSNQPQH

v_call: TRBV4-1
cdr3_length: 14
j_call: TRBJ2-5
cdr3_aa: ASSQVYSGREETQY

v_call: TRBV28
cdr3_length: 11
j_call: TRBJ2-1
cdr3_aa: ASSKLAGAGLL

v_call: TRBV27
cdr3_length: 12
j_call: TRBJ2-1
cdr3_aa: ASSLGGHYNEQF

v_call: TRBV29-1
cdr3_length: 10
j_call: TRBJ2-7
cdr3_aa: SVAGQGYEQY

v_call: TRBV21-1
cdr3_length: 13
j_call: TRBJ1-2
cdr3_aa: ASRARGPLGYGYT

v_call: TRBV18
cdr3_length: 10
j_call: TRBJ2-7
cdr3_aa: ASSLQGSEQY

v_call: TRBV4-3
cdr3_length: 12
j_call: TRBJ2-1
cdr3_aa: ASSQALGANEQF

v_call: TRBV6-1
cdr3_length: 12
j_call: TRBJ2-1
cdr3_aa: ASSVLSSYNEQF

v_call: TRBV4-1
cdr3_length: 15
j_call: TRBJ1-1
cdr3_aa: ASSQDPYGRGNTEAF

v_call: TRBV11-2
cdr3_length: 14
j_call: TRBJ2-3
cdr3_aa: ASSLRLAGVSDTQY

v_call: TRBV6-1
cdr3_length: 12
j_call: TRBJ2-7
cdr3_aa: ASSGYRDTGEQY

v_call: TRBV19
cdr3_length: 13
j_call: TRBJ1-5
cdr3_aa: ASTDRTVEYQPQH

v_call: TRBV4-3
cdr3_length: 13
j_call: TRBJ2-1
cdr3_aa: ASSQDRQLHNEQF

v_call: TRBV4-3
cdr3_length: 13
j_call: TRBJ2-7
cdr3_aa: ASSQDRGQGYEQY

v_call: TRBV4-3
cdr3_length: 12
j_call: TRBJ1-4
cdr3_aa: ASSQDMGREKLF

v_call: TRBV28
cdr3_length: 13
j_call: TRBJ2-7
cdr3_aa: ASSVPNLFSYEQY

v_call: TRBV6-1
cdr3_length: 14
j_call: TRBJ1-2
cdr3_aa: ASSELETGFDVGYT

v_call: TRBV18
cdr3_length: 15
j_call: TRBJ2-2
cdr3_aa: ASSPPIGRVGTGELF

v_call: TRBV30
cdr3_length: 9
j_call: TRBJ2-7
cdr3_aa: AWSASLEQY

v_call: TRBV13
cdr3_length: 12
j_call: TRBJ2-5
cdr3_aa: ASRDSGRARTQY

v_call: TRBV6-1
cdr3_length: 13
j_call: TRBJ2-1
cdr3_aa: ASSFGTSGYNEQF

v_call: TRBV27
cdr3_length: 14
j_call: TRBJ2-1
cdr3_aa: ASRRTSGDSYNEQF

v_call: TRBV28
cdr3_length: 13
j_call: TRBJ2-2
cdr3_aa: ASSRLGALTGELF

v_call: TRBV5-1
cdr3_length: 11
j_call: TRBJ2-1
cdr3_aa: ASSPRDYNEQF

v_call: TRBV9
cdr3_length: 12
j_call: TRBJ1-1
cdr3_aa: ASSRGTPNTEAF

v_call: TRBV5-1
cdr3_length: 13
j_call: TRBJ2-2
cdr3_aa: ASSSQPRGTGELF

v_call: TRBV5-1
cdr3_length: 11
j_call: TRBJ2-5
cdr3_aa: ASSTLAQETQY

v_call: TRBV21-1
cdr3_length: 13
j_call: TRBJ1-5
cdr3_aa: ASSHAGTPNQPQH

v_call: TRBV15
cdr3_length: 13
j_call: TRBJ1-2
cdr3_aa: ATSFERGRNYGYT

v_call: TRBV7-7
cdr3_length: 13
j_call: TRBJ2-2
cdr3_aa: ASSPRQPPTGELF

v_call: TRBV11-2
cdr3_length: 10
j_call: TRBJ2-1
cdr3_aa: ASSLGRAEQF

v_call: TRBV5-4
cdr3_length: 14
j_call: TRBJ2-7
cdr3_aa: ASSFLGASGIYEQY

v_call: TRBV19
cdr3_length: 15
j_call: -
cdr3_aa: ASSNAVLAGGPYEQY

v_call: TRBV5-4
cdr3_length: 16
j_call: TRBJ2-7
cdr3_aa: ASSVGLAGGRPPYEQY